Listed below are T cell receptor beta chains from one sample, sequenced in a study of shared clonotypes between healthy human individuals. Clones were read by immunoSEQ multiplex PCR, and TCRdb kept only the in-frame ones, dropping some. The table includes about a million clones, approximately 80% detected once. Sequenced: memory CD4+ T cells sorted from blood. The receptor set was obtained from a man between 18 and 29 years old in good health. Each CDR3 is given with its conserved first and last residue. The D gene is left open where the match is weak. For some rows the clone size is stated as once, few or many, or as a class when expanded; others skip it.

CDR3aa	CDR3nt	v_gene	abundance	d_gene	j_gene
CASSSPPGRDNWDNEQFF	TGCGCCAGCAGCTCGCCCCCGGGACGAGATAATTGGGACAATGAGCAGTTCTTC	TRBV5-1	.	.	TRBJ2-1
CSVNDAGTSRNNEQFF	TGCAGCGTGAACGACGCCGGGACTAGCAGGAACAATGAGCAGTTCTTC	TRBV29-1	.	TRBD2	TRBJ2-1
CASSLYPAGSDTQYF	TGTGCCAGCAGCTTATACCCGGCGGGGTCAGATACGCAGTATTTT	TRBV11-2	.	.	TRBJ2-3
CAISGQAGYEQYF	TGTGCCATCAGTGGACAGGCTGGCTACGAGCAGTACTTC	TRBV10-3	.	.	TRBJ2-7
CASRVADNTDTQYF	TGCGCCAGCAGGGTAGCGGATAACACAGATACGCAGTATTTT	TRBV5-1	.	.	TRBJ2-3
CASSLGQPSSGNTIYF	TGTGCCAGCAGCTTGGGACAGCCGAGCTCTGGAAACACCATATATTTT	TRBV7-2	.	TRBD1	TRBJ1-3
CASSVAGTGELFF	TGTGCCAGCAGCGTAGCGGGAACCGGGGAGCTGTTTTTT	TRBV9	many	.	TRBJ2-2
CASSSGLAGTGELFF	TGTGCTAGCAGCTCCGGACTAGCGGGCACCGGGGAGCTGTTTTTT	TRBV7-7	once	TRBD2	TRBJ2-2
CASSVVGGESNEQFF	TGTGCCAGCAGCGTAGTTGGCGGGGAGAGTAATGAGCAGTTCTTC	TRBV9	once	.	TRBJ2-1
CASSQGTEGFYEQYF	TGCGCCAGCAGCCAAGGGACAGAGGGGTTTTACGAGCAGTACTTC	TRBV4-1	.	.	TRBJ2-7
CASSLVGLAGVGELFF	TGTGCCAGCAGCTTAGTAGGACTAGCGGGAGTTGGGGAGCTGTTTTTT	TRBV7-2	.	TRBD2	TRBJ2-2
CASSPSRGGNTIYF	TGTGCCAGCAGCCCGTCCAGGGGTGGAAACACCATATATTTT	TRBV7-2	.	.	TRBJ1-3
CASSGGSYNEQFF	TGCGCCAGCAGTGGGGGTTCCTACAATGAGCAGTTCTTC	TRBV5-1	.	.	TRBJ2-1
CARASGGSAGNEQFF	TGTGCCAGGGCTAGCGGGGGGTCAGCAGGCAATGAGCAGTTCTTC	TRBV2	once	TRBD2	TRBJ2-1
CASSILSTGSGRTQYF	TGTGCCAGTAGTATTCTCTCCACAGGCAGTGGAAGGACCCAGTACTTC	TRBV19	.	.	TRBJ2-5
CASSLKQGPYEQYF	TGTGCCAGCAGTCTCAAGCAGGGTCCCTACGAGCAGTACTTC	TRBV6-6	.	.	TRBJ2-7
CASRKEGANTGELFF	TGTGCCAGCAGAAAGGAAGGAGCGAACACCGGGGAGCTGTTTTTT	TRBV2	.	.	TRBJ2-2
CSGNRGNNYGYTF	TGCAGCGGGAACAGGGGGAATAACTATGGCTACACCTTC	TRBV29-1	.	TRBD1	TRBJ1-2
CASRPQLAGGLYEQYF	TGCGCCAGCAGACCCCAGCTAGCGGGAGGACTCTACGAGCAGTACTTC	TRBV10-2	few	TRBD2	TRBJ2-7
CASSVGGMEETQYF	TGTGCCAGCAGTGTTGGGGGGATGGAAGAGACCCAGTACTTC	TRBV25-1	.	.	TRBJ2-5
CASSLIARETQYF	TGTGCCAGCAGCTTAATAGCAAGAGAGACCCAGTACTTC	TRBV5-6	.	.	TRBJ2-5
CASAPPGAGSNQPQHF	TGTGCCAGTGCCCCGCCCGGGGCGGGAAGCAATCAGCCCCAGCATTTT	TRBV19	.	.	TRBJ1-5
CASSLRGDEQFF	TGTGCCAGCAGCCTTCGCGGCGATGAGCAGTTCTTC	TRBV28	.	.	TRBJ2-1
CACTKDPHTYEQYF	TGCGCCTGTACGAAGGACCCCCATACATACGAGCAGTACTTC	TRBV5-1	.	.	TRBJ2-7
CASSLGFQRGNTDTQYF	TGTGCCAGCAGCTTAGGCTTCCAGCGGGGAAACACAGATACGCAGTATTTT	TRBV13	.	TRBD2	TRBJ2-3
CASSEAGTTTVGYTF	TGTGCCAGCAGTGAAGCGGGGACGACTACGGTTGGCTACACCTTC	TRBV6-1	.	.	TRBJ1-2
CASSLVIGAGDTQYF	TGCGCCAGCAGCTTGGTAATCGGGGCAGGAGATACGCAGTATTTT	TRBV5-1	.	.	TRBJ2-3
CASSTPPQGGAPLHF	TGTGCCAGTAGTACCCCGCCCCAGGGAGGGGCACCCCTCCACTTT	TRBV19	.	.	TRBJ1-6
CASRGYEWAFF	TGTGCCAGCAGGGGGTATGAGTGGGCTTTCTTT	TRBV28	.	.	TRBJ1-1
CASELAGGTYEQYF	TGTGCCAGCGAACTAGCGGGGGGGACGTACGAGCAGTACTTC	TRBV2	.	TRBD2	TRBJ2-7
CASSLGVGTGRNEQFF	TGCGCCAGCAGCTTGGGGGTCGGGACAGGGAGAAATGAGCAGTTCTTC	TRBV5-1	.	TRBD1	TRBJ2-1
CASSQVTYVRETQYF	TGCGCCAGCAGCCAAGTGACATACGTGAGGGAGACCCAGTACTTC	TRBV4-1	.	.	TRBJ2-5
CASLGLAGATPEQFF	TGTGCCAGCCTGGGACTAGCGGGGGCGACCCCCGAGCAGTTCTTC	TRBV5-6	.	TRBD2	TRBJ2-1
CAWSVQSNSPLHF	TGTGCCTGGAGTGTCCAGTCCAATTCACCCCTCCACTTT	TRBV30	.	.	TRBJ1-6
CASSIPGTTFITGELFF	TGTGCCAGTAGTATTCCCGGGACGACCTTCATCACCGGGGAGCTGTTTTTT	TRBV19	.	.	TRBJ2-2
CASAIQQGQDEKLFF	TGTGCCAGCGCCATTCAACAGGGGCAGGATGAAAAACTGTTTTTT	TRBV18	few	TRBD1	TRBJ1-4
CASSLVSRVVAEAFF	TGTGCCAGCAGCTTAGTCTCCAGGGTCGTGGCTGAAGCTTTCTTT	TRBV7-2	.	.	TRBJ1-1
CASSLGGLAGGETQYF	TGTGCCAGCAGCTTAGGAGGGCTAGCGGGAGGAGAGACCCAGTACTTC	TRBV7-8	.	TRBD2	TRBJ2-5
CASSYNTGTGGEQYF	TGTGCCAGCAGTTACAACACAGGGACGGGGGGGGAGCAGTACTTC	TRBV6-6	many	TRBD2	TRBJ2-7
CASTQGGFPQPQHF	TGTGCCAGCACCCAAGGGGGGTTCCCCCAGCCCCAGCATTTT	TRBV6-1	.	.	TRBJ1-5
CASSPLGGPNTGELFF	TGTGCCAGCTCACCTCTCGGGGGACCGAACACCGGGGAGCTGTTTTTT	TRBV18	.	.	TRBJ2-2
CASSLRPGADSNQPQHF	TGTGCCAGCAGCTTAAGGCCGGGGGCGGATAGCAATCAGCCCCAGCATTTT	TRBV7-2	.	.	TRBJ1-5
CASSFSRGPYEQYF	TGTGCCAGCAGTTTCTCGCGGGGCCCCTACGAGCAGTACTTC	TRBV11-2	.	.	TRBJ2-7
CASSLAGRVTGELFF	TGTGCCAGCAGCTTGGCCGGGAGGGTCACCGGGGAGCTGTTTTTT	TRBV5-6	many	TRBD2	TRBJ2-2
CASSLPGRYEQYF	TGTGCCAGCAGTTTGCCAGGGAGGTACGAGCAGTACTTC	TRBV28	.	.	TRBJ2-7
CASRPDRVGWPQHF	TGTGCCAGCAGGCCGGACAGGGTGGGGTGGCCCCAGCATTTT	TRBV28	.	TRBD1	TRBJ1-5
CASSLPWPGSYEQYF	TGTGCCAGCAGCCTTCCGTGGCCTGGCTCCTACGAGCAGTACTTC	TRBV7-2	.	.	TRBJ2-7
CAISGSGASGDYGQYF	TGTGCCATCAGTGGATCTGGAGCTAGCGGAGATTATGGGCAGTACTTC	TRBV10-3	.	TRBD2	TRBJ2-7
CASSQGGSGNEQFF	TGTGCCAGCAGCCAAGGAGGCTCGGGCAATGAGCAGTTCTTC	TRBV4-2	.	.	TRBJ2-1
CASSRIGGPDTQYF	TGTGCCAGCAGTCGAATCGGGGGGCCAGATACGCAGTATTTT	TRBV28	.	.	TRBJ2-3
CASSEYGQYSYEQYF	TGTGCCAGCAGTGAATATGGGCAGTACTCCTACGAGCAGTACTTC	TRBV6-1	.	.	TRBJ2-7
CASSLSGQGARTDTQYF	TGTGCCAGCAGTTTATCTGGACAGGGGGCCCGCACAGATACGCAGTATTTT	TRBV27	.	TRBD1	TRBJ2-3
CASTRGGGNSPLHF	TGTGCCAGCACCAGGGGAGGCGGGAATTCACCCCTCCACTTT	TRBV5-8	.	.	TRBJ1-6
CASSVGEQYF	TGTGCCAGCAGCGTAGGCGAGCAGTACTTC	TRBV9	.	.	TRBJ2-7
CASSPRGRDLGTGELFF	TGTGCCAGCTCACCACGCGGCAGGGATTTAGGCACCGGGGAGCTGTTTTTT	TRBV18	.	.	TRBJ2-2
CARSSHRERRSGELFF	TGTGCCAGAAGCTCCCACAGGGAGAGGAGGTCCGGGGAGCTGTTTTTT	TRBV5-3	.	.	TRBJ2-2
CASSPTAGKVTGELFF	TGTGCCAGCAGCCCCACAGCGGGAAAAGTTACCGGGGAGCTGTTTTTT	TRBV7-2	.	TRBD2	TRBJ2-2
CASLGQGVTEAFF	TGTGCCAGTTTGGGACAGGGGGTCACTGAAGCTTTCTTT	TRBV19	.	TRBD1	TRBJ1-1
CASSGLQAGGASAGELFF	TGTGCCAGCAGTGGATTACAGGCGGGAGGGGCATCTGCCGGGGAGCTGTTTTTT	TRBV2	.	TRBD2	TRBJ2-2
CASSKGPFYRAGVDQPQHF	TGTGCCAGCAGCAAAGGCCCCTTTTACAGGGCAGGGGTGGATCAGCCCCAGCATTTT	TRBV21-1	.	.	TRBJ1-5